What follows are 24 T cell receptor beta chains derived from one specimen sequenced in a study of blood T cell repertoires in COVID-19 (TCRdb year 2020). Library method: the immunoSEQ multiplex PCR assay. TCRdb retrieved this table from immuneACCESS and kept in-frame rearrangements only. Not all clones are present; in checked studies, unresolved V genes account for under half, and no reason is known for the remainder. For this sample there are about 98,000 clones; approximately 80% appear just once. The ten largest clones add up to around 9.9% of the sample. Material: peripheral blood. These receptors were taken from a man aged 70 or older with active or convalescent COVID-19.

This sequence joins TRBV4-1 and TRBJ2-1; tentatively, D is TRBD2 (6 bases). CDR3 length: 13 residues. V dropped 4 bases and J dropped 3 bases, with 7 bases sitting between them. CDR1 and CDR2 from the germline V gene are MGHRA and YSYEKL. CDR3 sequence (DNA): TGCGCCAGCAGCCGGACTAACTACAATGAGCAGTTCTTC. As protein: CASSRTNYNEQFF.

J is TRBJ2-3 and V is TRBV20-1, with 10 bases aligning to TRBD2. The junction had 8 bases not matched to a gene; V was cut back by 3 bases and J by 5 bases. This CDR3 comprises 15 residues. The V gene's germline CDR1 is DFQATT and CDR2 SNEGSKA (reference sequence). In DNA form, the CDR3 reads TGCAGTGCTAGTACCACTAGCGGGGTTGGAGATACGCAGTATTTT. Its protein is CSASTTSGVGDTQYF.

The chain carries TRBV2 and TRBJ2-6; D might be TRBD2 (5 bases). Trimming stripped 10 bases from V and 2 bases from J, with 12 bases between. This CDR3 is 14 amino acids long. Germline CDR1 and CDR2: SNHLY and FYNNEI. The CDR3 DNA reads TGTGCCACCTCTCTAGCTACTGGGGCCAACGTCCTGACTTTC. It encodes CATSLATGANVLTF.

The CDR3 DNA is TGTGCCAGCAGTCTACAGAGCCTGGTTAATGAAAAACTGTTTTTT. Translating it yields CASSLQSLVNEKLFF. The V call is TRBV2, the J call TRBJ1-4; no reliable D call. Germline V CDR1 and CDR2: SNHLY, FYNNEI. Trimming removed 5 bases from V and 4 bases from J, with 14 bases in between. The CDR3 consists of 15 residues.

The chain combines TRBV5-6 with TRBJ1-2, with 8 positions matching TRBD1. The germline CDR1 and CDR2 sequences are SGHDT and YYEEEE. The J segment lost 1 base and the V segment lost 4 bases, leaving 6 bases of the junction unmatched. This CDR3 has 15 amino acids. The CDR3 DNA follows: TGTGCCAGCAGCATAAGGGACAGGCTTAACTATGGCTACACCTTC. Its translation is CASSIRDRLNYGYTF.

This sequence joins TRBV15 and TRBJ2-7; D not certain. V lost 6 bases to trimming and J lost 3 bases, with 12 bases between them. Germline-derived CDR1 and CDR2 are LNHNV and YYDKDF (reference sequence). The CDR3 loop spans 13 amino acids. The CDR3 loop reads CATSSDMDYEQYF. CDR3 DNA: TGTGCCACCAGTTCAGACATGGACTACGAGCAGTACTTC.

The J gene is TRBJ1-1, the V gene TRBV27; D ambiguous. Trimming pared 3 bases from V and 0 bases from J, leaving 8 bases between. CDR3 size: 14 residues. Germline CDR1 is MNHEY and CDR2 is SMNVEV (reference sequence). The CDR3 is CASSFKLMNTEAFF. The CDR3 nucleotides read TGTGCCAGCAGTTTTAAGCTTATGAACACTGAAGCTTTCTTT.

The rearrangement links TRBV5-6 to TRBJ2-1; 7 bases map to TRBD2. The CDR3 runs to 16 residues. Germline values: CDR1 SGHDT, CDR2 YYEEEE. The V gene end was trimmed by 0 bases and the J gene end by 0 bases; junction bases not matched to a gene: 3. The CDR3 loop is CASSLVGLDSYNEQFF. In DNA, the CDR3 is TGTGCCAGCAGCTTGGTAGGACTAGACTCCTACAATGAGCAGTTCTTC.

The rearrangement joins TRBV2 to TRBJ1-2; no firm D call. CDR3 length equals 13 residues. V gave up 6 bases and J gave up 0 bases, with 8 bases separating them. In germline, CDR1 is SNHLY, CDR2 FYNNEI. CDR3: CASRRPANYGYTF. CDR3 nucleotides: TGTGCCAGCAGGCGGCCGGCTAACTATGGCTACACCTTC. Variable domain in full (rest from reference TRBV2 and TRBJ1-2): EPEVTQTPSHQVTQMGQEVILRCVPISNHLYFYWYRQILGQKVEFLVSFYNNEISEKSEIFDDQFSVERPDGSNFTLKIRSTKLEDSAMYFCASRRPANYGYTFGSGTRLTVV.

This clone has more than one count but fewer than ten. The CDR3 region is CATTRGLRSGSKNIQYF. The DNA for the CDR3 is TGCGCCACCACTAGAGGTCTGCGTAGCGGGAGCAAAAACATTCAGTACTTC. The chain is built from TRBV10-2 and TRBJ2-4; 9 bases agree with TRBD2. The V gene's germline CDR1 is WSHSY and CDR2 SAAADI. V lost 10 bases to trimming and J lost 3 bases; unmatched junction nucleotides: 16. The CDR3 totals 17 residues.

CDR3: CASLPNAYDSRYGYTF. CDR3 sequence (DNA): TGTGCCAGCCTCCCGAACGCTTATGACAGCCGCTATGGCTACACCTTC. The V gene is TRBV19, the J gene TRBJ1-2; D might be TRBD1 (5 bases). The length of the CDR3 is 16 residues. Germline V gives CDR1 LNHDA, CDR2 SQIVND (reference sequence). V was clipped by 9 bases and J by 4 bases, with 24 bases between them.

The rearrangement joins TRBV19 to TRBJ1-6, with D possibly being TRBD1 (6 bases). Trimming shortened V by 4 bases and J by 11 bases, and 15 bases separated the two germline ends. Looked up from germline, CDR1 is LNHDA and CDR2 is SQIVND (reference sequence). The CDR3 covers 14 residues. The CDR3: CASSTGQPITPLHF. The CDR3, as DNA: TGTGCCAGTAGTACAGGACAGCCCATAACACCCCTCCACTTT.

V gene TRBV11-2 combines with J gene TRBJ2-7, with 11 positions matching TRBD2. The ends lost 5 bases at V and 4 bases at J; junction bases unmatched: 7. Germline V CDR1 and CDR2: SGHAT, FQNNGV. The CDR3 is made up of 15 amino acids. Here the CDR3 reads CASSQTSGGGYEQYF. CDR3 nucleotides: TGTGCCAGCAGCCAAACTAGCGGGGGCGGTTACGAGCAGTACTTC.

The V and J genes are TRBV7-2 and TRBJ2-3; 10 bases line up with TRBD2. Trimming removed 3 bases from V and 4 bases from J; junction bases left unmatched: 1. From germline, CDR1 is SGHTA and CDR2 FQGNSA. The CDR3 covers 14 residues. CDR3 nucleotides: TGTGCCAGCAGCTTGACTAGCGGGTCAGATACGCAGTATTTT. This codes for CASSLTSGSDTQYF.

This chain links TRBV28 with TRBJ1-2; D is perhaps TRBD1 (5 bases). The germline CDR1 and CDR2 sequences are MDHEN and SYDVKM. This CDR3 comprises 13 residues. Trimming took 4 bases from V and 5 from J, leaving 11 bases between them. This CDR3 is CASSYDRIYGYTF. CDR3 nucleotides: TGTGCCAGCAGTTATGACAGAATTTATGGCTACACCTTC.

The chain is built from TRBV11-2 and TRBJ1-3; D perhaps matches TRBD1 (5 bases). The CDR3 spans 16 residues. With 1 base removed from V and 3 bases from J, the gap between germline ends came to 13 bases. The V gene's germline CDR1 is SGHAT and CDR2 FQNNGV. CDR3 region: CASSLVAGFRGNTIYF. CDR3 in DNA: TGTGCCAGCAGCTTAGTCGCAGGGTTTCGTGGAAACACCATATATTTT.

The chain carries TRBV6-2 or TRBV6-3 and TRBJ2-7; D might be TRBD1 (5 bases). The CDR3 spans 14 residues. Trimming pared 5 bases from V and 3 bases from J, leaving 14 bases between. Germline CDR1 is MNHEY and CDR2 is SVGEGT. The CDR3 nucleotides read TGTGCCAGCAGTCGACAAAGGGGCGGCTACGAGCAGTACTTC. It codes for CASSRQRGGYEQYF.

This chain joins TRBV5-1 and TRBJ1-1, with D perhaps TRBD1 (5 bases). V gave up 1 base and J gave up 1 base, with 17 bases separating them. CDR3 size: 17 residues. Per germline, CDR1 SGHRS and CDR2 YFSETQ. The CDR3 region is CASSLSFPGGGNTEAFF. The CDR3 DNA is TGCGCCAGCAGCTTGTCTTTTCCCGGCGGGGGGAACACTGAAGCTTTCTTT.

This chain uses TRBV10-3 with TRBJ1-5; 7 bases map to TRBD1. J lost 0 bases, V lost 8 bases, and 7 bases had no gene match. Germline loops: CDR1 ENHRY, CDR2 SYGVKD. The CDR3 length is 15 residues. CDR3 nucleotide sequence: TGTGCCATCCAGGCAGGGGGTAATAGCAATCAGCCCCAGCATTTT. It is translated as CAIQAGGNSNQPQHF.

The chain links TRBV13 to TRBJ2-2; D is unresolved. In germline, CDR1 is PRHDT, CDR2 FYEKMQ (reference sequence). Trimming shortened V by 5 bases and J by 1 base, and 8 bases separated the two germline ends. The CDR3 has 14 amino acids. Here the CDR3 reads CASSPGLNTGELFF. The CDR3 DNA reads TGTGCCAGCAGCCCAGGCTTGAACACCGGGGAGCTGTTTTTT.

V usage is TRBV4-2 and J usage is TRBJ1-4; D gene uncertain. The germline V gene encodes CDR1 LGHNA and CDR2 YNFKEQ. The CDR3 spans 17 residues. Trimming took off 0 bases at V and 0 bases at J, with 11 bases between the two ends. The CDR3 loop reads CASSQDPKTATNEKLFF. DNA of the CDR3: TGTGCCAGCAGCCAAGATCCCAAAACAGCAACTAATGAAAAACTGTTTTTT.

In this sample, this clone turned up once. The CDR3 sequence is CAKRGGTKETQYF. For the CDR3, the DNA is TGTGCCAAAAGAGGAGGGACGAAAGAGACCCAGTACTTC. The genes are TRBV27 and TRBJ2-5; a possible D gene is TRBD2 (6 bases). This CDR3 has 13 amino acids. CDR1 and CDR2 (germline): MNHEY, SMNVEV (reference sequence). V was shortened by 10 bases and J by 3 bases, with 15 bases between the two germline ends.

The table lists this clone with a few counts. The J gene is TRBJ2-3, the V gene TRBV7-3, with 10 bases identical to TRBD2. The CDR3 has 14 amino acids. CDR1 is SGHTA, CDR2 FQGTGA, per germline. V shed 5 bases, J shed 7 bases, and the junction held 6 bases outside the gene matches. CDR3 amino acids: CASSEAGGPYTQYF. CDR3 DNA: TGTGCCAGCAGCGAAGCGGGGGGGCCCTATACGCAGTATTTT.

In DNA, the CDR3 is TGTGCCAGCAGCCCCTTCTGGGCTACCCAAGAGACCCAGTACTTC. Protein: CASSPFWATQETQYF. The chain employs TRBV7-9 and TRBJ2-5; D is unresolved. Deletions cut 5 bases from V and 1 base from J, with 14 bases between. The CDR3 contains 15 residues. Germline V gives CDR1 SEHNR, CDR2 FQNEAQ (reference sequence).